This entry lists 32 T cell receptor beta chains sequenced from one sample in a study of post-analysis software for immune sequencing data. Study observations and caveats: Elevated frequency relative to controls characterized 4 or 5 TRBV segments in patients, TRBV5-6, TRBV5-1 and TRBV20-1 among them.

Tagging with unique molecular identifiers was a feature of the TCR beta cDNA libraries. TCRdb re-called the PCR reads with MiXCR, one entry per CDR3 protein. The sample contains hundreds of thousands of distinct CDR3 sequences, about 60% of which appear only once. No antigens are known for them. The sequenced sample consisted of blood. These receptors were collected from a girl aged 2 to 10 with multiple sclerosis.

This chain joins TRBV4-3 and TRBJ2-1; TRBD2 matches at 11 bases. The length of the CDR3 is 15 residues. Germline trimming cut 4 bases from V and 8 bases from J; bases unmatched to any gene: 7. The germline gives CDR1 LGHNA, CDR2 YSLEER. DNA of the CDR3: TGCGCCAGCAGCCCCGGTAGCGGGGGGGTTGATGAGCAGTTCTTC. Amino acid sequence: CASSPGSGGVDEQFF.

The chain has TRBV20-1 and TRBJ2-7, with 10 bases identical to TRBD2. Germline CDR1 reads DFQATT; CDR2 reads SNEGSKA (reference sequence). The CDR3 loop spans 14 amino acids. Losses at the gene ends were 1 base for V and 4 bases for J; bases not matched to a gene: 4. DNA for the CDR3: TGCAGTGCTAGAGTGGGTAGCGGGAGGTACGAGCAGTACTTC. Translating it yields CSARVGSGRYEQYF.

J is TRBJ1-2 and V is TRBV4-1; perhaps TRBD1 as D (6 bases). V shed 2 bases and J shed 5 bases, with 12 bases lying between them. The CDR3 has 14 amino acids. The V gene's germline CDR1 is MGHRA and CDR2 YSYEKL. The CDR3 DNA sequence: TGCGCCAGCAGCCAACCCGGCAGGGGTTATGGCTACACCTTC. Amino acids: CASSQPGRGYGYTF.

The V gene is TRBV27, the J gene TRBJ2-3; 7 nucleotides agree with TRBD2. Per the germline V gene, CDR1 is MNHEY and CDR2 is SMNVEV (reference sequence). This CDR3 contains 15 residues. V gave up 3 bases and J gave up 3 bases; unmatched junction bases: 6. The CDR3 spells CASSFLVGGTDTQYF. The CDR3 coding sequence is TGTGCCAGCAGTTTCTTGGTGGGGGGGACAGATACGCAGTATTTT.

This chain uses TRBV7-9 with TRBJ2-5; D call uncertain. Per the germline V gene, CDR1 is SEHNR and CDR2 is FQNEAQ (reference sequence). The CDR3 consists of 15 residues. Trimming stripped 2 bases from V and 3 bases from J, with 13 bases between. CDR3 in DNA: TGTGCCAGCAGCTTACTCCCAGGAGTTGAAGAGACCCAGTACTTC. Protein sequence: CASSLLPGVEETQYF.

V is TRBV20-1 and J is TRBJ1-6, with D hard to call. The germline V and J ends were trimmed by 3 bases and 2 bases, with 17 bases remaining between them. The CDR3 spans 17 residues. CDR1 and CDR2 (germline): DFQATT, SNEGSKA (reference sequence). For the CDR3, the DNA is TGCAGTGCTAGGAGCAGGCCCCAGAGCCCCTATAATTCACCCCTCCACTTT. Translating gives CSARSRPQSPYNSPLHF.

J is TRBJ2-1 and V is TRBV5-1; D might be TRBD1 (5 bases). V was cut by 0 bases and J by 9 bases, with 10 bases left in between. CDR1 and CDR2 (germline): SGHRS, YFSETQ. The CDR3 loop spans 13 amino acids. CDR3 residues: CASSLAFRGEQFF. Here the CDR3 DNA reads TGCGCCAGCAGCTTGGCCTTTAGGGGTGAGCAGTTCTTC. The full variable domain, with the rest looked up from reference TRBV5-1 and TRBJ2-1, is KAGVTQTPRYLIKTRGQQVTLSCSPISGHRSVSWYQQTPGQGLQFLFEYFSETQRNKGNFPGRFSGRQFSNSRSEMNVSTLELGDSALYLCASSLAFRGEQFFGPGTRLTVL.

The J gene is TRBJ2-1, the V gene TRBV5-1; 8 bases fit TRBD1. Germline V gives CDR1 SGHRS, CDR2 YFSETQ. This CDR3 contains 19 residues. After removal of 3 bases from V and 6 bases from J, the junction contained 20 bases not matched to a gene. CDR3 amino acids: CASSSARFNRDRRTNEQFF. The DNA of the CDR3 is TGCGCCAGCAGCTCCGCCCGGTTTAACCGGGACAGGAGGACCAATGAGCAGTTCTTC.

The chain is built from TRBV7-9 and TRBJ2-1; possible D gene TRBD1, 5 bases. With 4 bases removed from V and 4 bases from J, the gap between germline ends came to 17 bases. The germline CDR1 and CDR2 sequences are SEHNR and FQNEAQ (reference sequence). CDR3 length equals 16 residues. CDR3 residues: CASSSQGEALYNEQFF. The CDR3 DNA sequence: TGTGCCAGCAGCTCGCAGGGTGAAGCCCTTTACAATGAGCAGTTCTTC.

A few counts support this clonotype. V and J are TRBV6-6 and TRBJ2-3, with 8 bases identical to TRBD1. With V trimmed by 9 bases and J by 2 bases, 7 bases remained unmatched. Germline lookup yields CDR1 MNHNY and CDR2 SVGAGI (reference sequence). The CDR3 is made up of 14 amino acids. The CDR3 DNA follows: TGTGCCAGTTCTGACAGGGGCTACACAGATACGCAGTATTTT. Protein: CASSDRGYTDTQYF.

The CDR3 region has the DNA TGTGCCAGCAGGACCGGACAGGGAACTGAAGCTTTCTTT. Its translation is CASRTGQGTEAFF. The genes are TRBV12-3 or TRBV12-4 and TRBJ1-1; 8 nucleotides line up with TRBD1. V shed 6 bases and J 5 bases; nucleotides not matched to a gene: 5. The CDR3 has 13 amino acids.

This clonotype occurred once. V gene TRBV20-1 combines with J gene TRBJ2-1, with 9 nucleotides matching TRBD2. With the DNA end fitting TRBJ2-7 better, the J assignment may be wrong. The CDR3 runs 14 residues. Germline CDR1 is DFQATT and CDR2 is SNEGSKA (reference sequence). The CDR3 reads CSASALAGPYEQYF. The CDR3 DNA reads TGCAGTGCTAGCGCACTAGCGGGCCCCTACGAGCAGTACTTC.

The rearrangement uses TRBV9 and TRBJ2-7; D is unresolved. The J call may not be correct, given that the DNA end is closer to TRBJ2-5. The CDR3 consists of 14 residues. In germline, CDR1 is SGDLS, CDR2 YYNGEE. The CDR3 loop reads CASSRSPIKETQYF. CDR3 DNA sequence: TGTGCCAGCAGCCGGAGCCCCATCAAAGAGACCCAGTACTTC.

The V and J genes are TRBV29-1 and TRBJ2-1, with a weak D call TRBD1 (6 bases). Looked up from germline, CDR1 is SQVTM and CDR2 is ANQGSEA. This CDR3 contains 13 residues. The V gene lost 7 bases and the J gene lost 14 bases, with 24 bases spanning the gap. The CDR3 coding sequence is TGCAGCGCCCTGACTACAGGGTTCCCTTCTAAGTTCTTC. Protein: CSALTTGFPSKFF.

This clonotype appeared a single time. One end of the junction fails to match germline, which may point to a read error. This chain connects TRBV5-6 to TRBJ2-5, with 8 bases that match TRBD1. In germline, CDR1 is SGHDT, CDR2 YYEEEE. This CDR3 has 18 amino acids. In nucleotides, the CDR3 is TGTGCCGGCAGCTTGTTCTCCGCTCGGACAGGGCGCGGGGAGACCCAGTACTTC. It specifies CAGSLFSARTGRGETQYF.

Only a few counts were recorded for this clonotype. The chain joins TRBV5-4 to TRBJ2-5; 7 nucleotides line up with TRBD2. This CDR3 contains 15 residues. Trimming cost V 1 base and J 2 bases; bases outside gene matches: 5. Germline V gene data show CDR1 as SGHNT and CDR2 as YYREEE (reference sequence). The CDR3 nucleotides read TGTGCCAGCAGCTTGTCGGGGGGATCGCAAGAGACCCAGTACTTC. This codes for CASSLSGGSQETQYF.

The rearrangement uses TRBV4-1 and TRBJ2-7; no clear D. Looked up from germline, CDR1 is MGHRA and CDR2 is YSYEKL. V dropped 0 bases and J dropped 5 bases, with 8 bases sitting between them. The CDR3 is made up of 13 amino acids. Here the CDR3 DNA reads TGCGCCAGCAGCCAAGATGTCGGGCACGAGCAGTACTTC. This translates into CASSQDVGHEQYF.

The chain links TRBV5-1 to TRBJ1-1; 11 bases agree with TRBD1. Per germline, CDR1 SGHRS and CDR2 YFSETQ. The CDR3 consists of 17 residues. After removal of 1 base from V and 6 bases from J, the junction contained 11 bases not matched to a gene. Written as DNA, the CDR3 is TGCGCCAGCAGCTTGTGGGACAGGGGGACGGGTCGGCCTGAAGCTTTCTTT. Amino acid sequence: CASSLWDRGTGRPEAFF.

The chain joins TRBV15 to TRBJ2-2; 8 nucleotides align to TRBD2. The ends lost 5 bases at V and 3 bases at J; junction bases unmatched: 8. The CDR3 length is 16 residues. Germline assignment: CDR1 LNHNV and CDR2 YYDKDF (reference sequence). The CDR3, as DNA: TGTGCCACCAGCTCTTCGCGGGGGGCGTACACCGGGGAGCTGTTTTTT. Translated, it gives CATSSSRGAYTGELFF.

The chain links TRBV5-6 to TRBJ2-7; the D gene is possibly TRBD2 (5 bases). The end of the DNA fits TRBJ2-5 better, so the J call may be wrong. The CDR3 spans 14 residues. CDR1 and CDR2 (germline): SGHDT, YYEEEE. CDR3 protein: CASSLFPSRETQYF. CDR3 nucleotides: TGTGCCAGCAGCTTGTTCCCTAGCAGGGAGACCCAGTACTTC.

V usage is TRBV29-1 and J usage is TRBJ1-1, with D perhaps TRBD1 (6 bases). The germline V gene has CDR1 SQVTM and CDR2 ANQGSEA. The CDR3 covers 13 residues. V was shortened by 3 bases and J by 4 bases, with 12 bases between the two germline ends. The CDR3 DNA sequence: TGCAGCGTTGATAAGGGGGAGGCCACTGAAGCTTTCTTT. Amino acid sequence: CSVDKGEATEAFF.

V is TRBV6-2 or TRBV6-3 and J is TRBJ2-7; D not certain. Trimming stripped 2 bases from V and 0 bases from J, with 8 bases between. The germline CDR1 and CDR2 sequences are MNHEY and SVGEGT. This CDR3 has 14 residues. This chain's CDR3 is CASSYGQSSYEQYF. The CDR3, as DNA: TGTGCCAGCAGTTACGGTCAGTCCTCCTACGAGCAGTACTTC.

This clonotype was seen more than once but under ten times. A junction boundary mismatches the germline segment, possibly from a read error. V usage is TRBV11-2 and J usage is TRBJ2-7, with a weak D call TRBD1 (5 bases). The J call may be mistaken, given a closer DNA end match to TRBJ2-5. The CDR3 runs to 14 residues. Germline V gene lookup returns CDR1 SGHAT and CDR2 FQNNGV. DNA of the CDR3: TGTGCCAGCAGCCTAGACAGCACACAAAAGACCCAGTACTTC. It is translated as CASSLDSTQKTQYF.

This clonotype was detected ten times or more. V usage is TRBV7-3 and J usage is TRBJ2-1; 7 nucleotides align to TRBD2. The CDR3 is made up of 17 amino acids. With V trimmed by 2 bases and J by 6 bases, 13 bases remained unmatched. Germline loops: CDR1 SGHTA, CDR2 FQGTGA. CDR3 coding DNA: TGTGCCAGCAGCTTATTAACGGGAGGCGATACAGGCAATGAGCAGTTCTTC. Translating it yields CASSLLTGGDTGNEQFF.

The gene calls are TRBV7-3 and TRBJ2-3, with 8 bases identical to TRBD2. Germline V gene data show CDR1 as SGHTA and CDR2 as FQGTGA. The CDR3 runs 14 residues. Germline trimming cut 5 bases from V and 6 bases from J; bases unmatched to any gene: 7. CDR3 bases: TGTGCCAGCAGCCCGCAGAGCGGGAGCGATACGCAGTATTTT. It specifies CASSPQSGSDTQYF.

There are a few counts of this clonotype. This rearrangement joins TRBV27 to TRBJ2-1; perhaps TRBD2 as D (5 bases). V was shortened by 3 bases and J by 4 bases, with 13 bases between the two germline ends. Germline V gene sequence: CDR1 MNHEY, CDR2 SMNVEV (reference sequence). The CDR3 sequence is 15 residues long. This chain's CDR3 is CASSFSVGGYNEQFF. Here the CDR3 DNA reads TGTGCCAGCAGTTTTTCCGTCGGCGGGTACAATGAGCAGTTCTTC.

This clonotype has more than one count but fewer than ten. The chain recombines TRBV5-1 with TRBJ1-2; TRBD1 might be the D (5 bases). V shed 1 base and J shed 1 base, with 14 bases lying between them. Germline CDR1 SGHRS, CDR2 YFSETQ. The CDR3 contains 16 residues. In DNA, the CDR3 is TGCGCCAGCAGCTTGCCCCGGGACGGACTTAACTATGGCTACACCTTC. Translated: CASSLPRDGLNYGYTF. Looking up the rest from reference TRBV5-1 and TRBJ1-2 gives the full variable domain: KAGVTQTPRYLIKTRGQQVTLSCSPISGHRSVSWYQQTPGQGLQFLFEYFSETQRNKGNFPGRFSGRQFSNSRSEMNVSTLELGDSALYLCASSLPRDGLNYGYTFGSGTRLTVV.

The rearrangement joins TRBV7-6 to TRBJ2-1; TRBD2 matches at 11 bases. The V gene's germline CDR1 is SGHVS and CDR2 FNYEAQ. The length of the CDR3 is 17 residues. V gave up 4 bases and J gave up 3 bases; unmatched junction bases: 8. CDR3 loop: CASSSTLAGGLYNEQFF. The CDR3 bases are TGTGCCAGCAGCTCCACTTTAGCGGGAGGGCTCTACAATGAGCAGTTCTTC.

This chain joins TRBV20-1 and TRBJ2-3; D may be TRBD1 (5 bases). Germline CDR1 reads DFQATT; CDR2 reads SNEGSKA (reference sequence). V lost 3 bases to trimming and J lost 0 bases, with 16 bases between them. This CDR3 contains 16 residues. CDR3 amino acids: CSARKGYGQSTDTQYF. The CDR3 nucleotides read TGCAGTGCTAGGAAGGGATATGGACAAAGCACAGATACGCAGTATTTT.

Only a few counts were recorded for this clonotype. The chain combines TRBV18 with TRBJ2-3; D tentatively fits TRBD1 or TRBD2 (5 bases each). Trimming pared 4 bases from V and 6 bases from J, leaving 11 bases between. The CDR3 length is 13 residues. Germline assignment: CDR1 KGHSH and CDR2 LQKENI. The CDR3 DNA is TGTGCCAGCTCACGACTAAGGGGCGATACGCAGTATTTT. This gives the protein CASSRLRGDTQYF.

This clonotype showed up just a few times. This sequence joins TRBV11-2 and TRBJ2-7; D not certain. The V end was cut by 5 bases, the J end by 4 bases, with 12 bases between. Germline V CDR1 and CDR2: SGHAT, FQNNGV. This CDR3 has 13 amino acids. The CDR3 region has the DNA TGTGCCAGCAGCCCCCACCTGGGGTACGAGCAGTACTTC. Translation gives CASSPHLGYEQYF.

The rearrangement joins TRBV6-2 or TRBV6-3 to TRBJ1-1; D is perhaps TRBD1 (5 bases). The CDR3 runs to 17 residues. Trimming took 7 bases from V and 0 from J, leaving 21 bases between them. Germline CDR1 MNHEY, CDR2 SVGEGT. CDR3 sequence (DNA): TGTGCCAGCAATTCCACGCCACCGGGACCGTTGAACACTGAAGCTTTCTTT. Protein: CASNSTPPGPLNTEAFF.